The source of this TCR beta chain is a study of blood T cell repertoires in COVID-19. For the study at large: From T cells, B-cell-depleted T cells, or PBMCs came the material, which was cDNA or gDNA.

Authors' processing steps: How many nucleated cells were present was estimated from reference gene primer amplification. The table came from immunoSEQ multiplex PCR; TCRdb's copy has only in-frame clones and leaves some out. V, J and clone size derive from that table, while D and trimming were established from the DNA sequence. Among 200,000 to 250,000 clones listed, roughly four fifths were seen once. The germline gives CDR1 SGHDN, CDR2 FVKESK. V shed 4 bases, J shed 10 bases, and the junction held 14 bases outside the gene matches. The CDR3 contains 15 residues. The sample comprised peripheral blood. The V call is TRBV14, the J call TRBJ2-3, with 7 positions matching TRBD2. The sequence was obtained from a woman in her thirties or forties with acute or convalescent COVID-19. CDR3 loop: CASSRSGREFVAQYF. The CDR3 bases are TGTGCCAGCAGCCGGAGTGGGAGGGAGTTCGTTGCGCAGTATTTT.